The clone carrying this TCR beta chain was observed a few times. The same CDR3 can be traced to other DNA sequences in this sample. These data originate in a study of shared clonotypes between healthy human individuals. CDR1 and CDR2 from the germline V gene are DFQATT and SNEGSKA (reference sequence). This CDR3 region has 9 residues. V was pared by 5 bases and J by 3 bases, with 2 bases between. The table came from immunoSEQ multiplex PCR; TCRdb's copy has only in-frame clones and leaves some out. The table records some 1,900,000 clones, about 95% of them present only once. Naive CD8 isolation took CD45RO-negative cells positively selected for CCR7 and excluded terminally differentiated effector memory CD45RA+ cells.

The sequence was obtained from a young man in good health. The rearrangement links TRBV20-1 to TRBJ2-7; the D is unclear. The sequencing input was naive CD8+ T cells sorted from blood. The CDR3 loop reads CSAGYEQYF. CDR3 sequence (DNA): TGCAGTGCTGGCTACGAGCAGTACTTC.